This T cell receptor beta chain was profiled in a study of cytomegalovirus exposure and HLA in healthy donors. The wider study: Membership in the Caucasian-associated ancestry cluster was found for around 81% of about 430 genotyped donors.

The PCR ran on 60 Vbeta and 13 Jbeta primers. Measured with immunoSEQ multiplex PCR; TCRdb has only the in-frame clones, and not every one. Found here are 150,000 or so clones, over 70% of them singletons; the top ten hold 2.1%. Trimming cost V 1 base and J 3 bases, with 10 bases left between them. The CDR3 totals 14 residues. Germline CDR1 is LGHNA and CDR2 is YNFKEQ. The V gene is TRBV4-2, the J gene TRBJ2-7; weak D call: TRBD1 (5 bases). Sequencing was performed on PBMCs. The TCR was taken from a man in his thirties or forties in good health and CMV-seronegative. Here the CDR3 DNA reads TGTGCCAGCAGCCAAGCCGACAGCAACTACGAGCAGTACTTC. Protein: CASSQADSNYEQYF.